The clone carrying this T cell receptor beta chain was seen a few times. As yet, its antigen is unknown. The sample originates from a study of blood T cells in healthy people across ages. The use of a sample-barcoded 5' primer and a J-beta primer mix characterized a second PCR of roughly 6 to 11 cycles. TCRdb itself ran the 5' RACE reads through MiXCR, one entry per CDR3 protein. Here the sample spans a few hundred thousand distinct CDR3 sequences, roughly a quarter being singletons. This CDR3 comprises 13 residues. Germline values: CDR1 SGHKS, CDR2 YYEKEE (reference sequence). J lost 3 bases, V lost 5 bases, and 5 bases had no gene match. Study-level findings and limits: A conclusive naive versus antigen-experienced comparison was prevented by the unsorted PBMCs.

The extraction recovered at least 6 micrograms of total RNA per sample. This sample was also put to use in a study of T cells of mothers and their children. From that paper: Slightly higher but non-significant overlap marked related mother-child pairs versus unrelated pairs.

This sequence was found in a boy aged 2-9 years in good health. Sequences were obtained from blood. This chain links TRBV5-5 with TRBJ2-7; TRBD1 agrees at 7 bases. The CDR3: CASRQGTDYEQYF. CDR3 in DNA: TGTGCCAGCAGGCAAGGGACAGACTACGAGCAGTACTTC. Based on the CDR3 plus reference TRBV5-5 and TRBJ2-7, the full variable domain is DAGVTQSPTHLIKTRGQQVTLRCSPISGHKSVSWYQQVLGQGPQFIFQYYEKEERGRGNFPDRFSARQFPNYSSELNVNALLLGDSALYLCASRQGTDYEQYFGPGTRLTVT.